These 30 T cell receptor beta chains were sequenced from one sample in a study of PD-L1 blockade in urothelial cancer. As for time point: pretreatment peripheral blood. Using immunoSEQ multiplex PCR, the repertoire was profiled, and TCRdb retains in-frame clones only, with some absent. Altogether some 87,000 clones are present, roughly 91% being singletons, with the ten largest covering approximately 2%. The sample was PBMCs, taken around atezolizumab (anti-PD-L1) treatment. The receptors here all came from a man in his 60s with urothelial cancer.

CDR3 DNA: TGTGCCAGTAGTTCGACTAGCGGGGGGGTGACGGCAGATACGCAGTATTTT. Protein sequence: CASSSTSGGVTADTQYF. V and J are TRBV19 and TRBJ2-3; TRBD2 matches at 14 bases. The CDR3 spans 17 residues. V lost 5 bases and J lost 4; bases outside the gene matches: 8. Germline lookup yields CDR1 LNHDA and CDR2 SQIVND (reference sequence).

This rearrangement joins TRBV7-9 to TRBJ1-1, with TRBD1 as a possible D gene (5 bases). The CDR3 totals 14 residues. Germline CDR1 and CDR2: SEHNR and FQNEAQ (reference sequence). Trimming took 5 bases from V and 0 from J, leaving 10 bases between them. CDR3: CASSTDTLNTEAFF. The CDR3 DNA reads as TGTGCCAGCAGCACGGACACTTTGAACACTGAAGCTTTCTTT.

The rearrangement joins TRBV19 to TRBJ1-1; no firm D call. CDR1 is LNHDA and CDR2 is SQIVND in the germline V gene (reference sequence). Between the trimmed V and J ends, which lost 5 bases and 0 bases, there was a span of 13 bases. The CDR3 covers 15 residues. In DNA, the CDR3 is TGTGCCAGTAGTTCTCCAGGATCTTTGAACACTGAAGCTTTCTTT. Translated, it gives CASSSPGSLNTEAFF.

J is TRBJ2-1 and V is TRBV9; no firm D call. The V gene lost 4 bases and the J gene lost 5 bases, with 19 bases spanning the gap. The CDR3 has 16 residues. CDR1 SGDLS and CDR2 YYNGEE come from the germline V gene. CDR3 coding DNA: TGTGCCAGCAGCCCCCTAGAAATTAGTACCGACAATGAGCAGTTCTTC. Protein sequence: CASSPLEISTDNEQFF.

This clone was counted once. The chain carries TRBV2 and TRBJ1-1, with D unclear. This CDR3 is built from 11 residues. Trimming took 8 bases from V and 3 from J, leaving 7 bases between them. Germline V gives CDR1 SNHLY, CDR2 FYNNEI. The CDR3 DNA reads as TGTGCCAGCCGTTCTGACACTGAAGCTTTCTTT. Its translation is CASRSDTEAFF.

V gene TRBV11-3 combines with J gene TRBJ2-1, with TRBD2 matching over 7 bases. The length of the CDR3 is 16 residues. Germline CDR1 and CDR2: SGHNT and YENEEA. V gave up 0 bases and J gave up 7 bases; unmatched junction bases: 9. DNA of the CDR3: TGTGCCAGCAGCTTAGAATCGACGGGAGGTTTGAATGAGCAGTTCTTC. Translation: CASSLESTGGLNEQFF.

For the CDR3, the DNA is TGTGCCAGCAGTTCCGGGGGGGTTGAAAAACTGTTTTTT. Translated, it gives CASSSGGVEKLFF. V is TRBV28 and J is TRBJ1-4, with D possibly matching TRBD1 (5 bases). Trimming shortened V by 4 bases and J by 7 bases, and 10 bases separated the two germline ends. Germline V gives CDR1 MDHEN, CDR2 SYDVKM. The CDR3 consists of 13 residues.

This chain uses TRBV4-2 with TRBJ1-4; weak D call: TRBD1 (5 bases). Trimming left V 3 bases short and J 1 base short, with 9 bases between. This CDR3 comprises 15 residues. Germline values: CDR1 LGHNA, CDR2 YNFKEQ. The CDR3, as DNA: TGTGCCAGCAGCCAGGCGACAGTAACTAATGAAAAACTGTTTTTT. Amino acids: CASSQATVTNEKLFF.

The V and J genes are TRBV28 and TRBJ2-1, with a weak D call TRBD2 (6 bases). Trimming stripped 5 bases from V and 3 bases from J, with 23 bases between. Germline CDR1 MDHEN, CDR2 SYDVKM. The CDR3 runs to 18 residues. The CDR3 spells CASSPHNYRGTFYNEQFF. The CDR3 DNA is TGTGCCAGCAGTCCTCATAATTATCGGGGGACCTTCTACAATGAGCAGTTCTTC.

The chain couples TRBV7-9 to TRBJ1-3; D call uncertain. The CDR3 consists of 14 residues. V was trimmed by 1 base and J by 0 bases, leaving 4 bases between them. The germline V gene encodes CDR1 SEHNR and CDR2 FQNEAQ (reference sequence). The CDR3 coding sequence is TGTGCCAGCAGCTTAGGTCGCTCTGGAAACACCATATATTTT. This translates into CASSLGRSGNTIYF.

Here the CDR3 DNA reads TGTGCCAGCAGTAGCTATGAGACCCAGTACTTC. As protein: CASSSYETQYF. V usage is TRBV6-5 and J usage is TRBJ2-5, with unresolved D. CDR1 and CDR2 from the germline V gene are MNHEY and SVGAGI. This CDR3 has 11 amino acids. V was cut by 5 bases and J by 5 bases, with 6 bases left in between.

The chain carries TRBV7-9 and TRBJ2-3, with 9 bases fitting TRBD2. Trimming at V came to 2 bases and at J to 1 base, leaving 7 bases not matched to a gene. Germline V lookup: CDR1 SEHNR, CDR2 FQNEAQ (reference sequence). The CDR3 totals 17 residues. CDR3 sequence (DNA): TGTGCCAGCAGCTTATTGGCGGGGGGGCGCGGCACAGATACGCAGTATTTT. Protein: CASSLLAGGRGTDTQYF.

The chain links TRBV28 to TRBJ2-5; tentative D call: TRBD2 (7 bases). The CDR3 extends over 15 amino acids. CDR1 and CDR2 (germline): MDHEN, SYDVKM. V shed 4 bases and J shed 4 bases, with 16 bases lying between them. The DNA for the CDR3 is TGTGCCAGCAGTTCCCTAGAGGGGGGGAGAGAGACCCAGTACTTC. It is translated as CASSSLEGGRETQYF.

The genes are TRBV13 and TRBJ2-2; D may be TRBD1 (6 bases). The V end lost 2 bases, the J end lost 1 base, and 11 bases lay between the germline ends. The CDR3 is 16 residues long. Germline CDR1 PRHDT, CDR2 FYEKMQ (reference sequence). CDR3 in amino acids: CASSLLKQGNTGELFF. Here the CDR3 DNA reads TGTGCCAGCAGCTTATTGAAACAGGGGAACACCGGGGAGCTGTTTTTT.

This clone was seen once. The CDR3 sequence is CASSPPGGWRAGDEQFF. The CDR3 nucleotides read TGTGCCAGCTCACCACCCGGGGGGTGGCGCGCCGGGGATGAGCAGTTCTTC. This sequence joins TRBV18 and TRBJ2-1; 7 nucleotides line up with TRBD2. V lost 0 bases to trimming and J lost 8 bases; unmatched junction nucleotides: 13. This CDR3 has 17 amino acids. Germline values: CDR1 KGHSH, CDR2 LQKENI.

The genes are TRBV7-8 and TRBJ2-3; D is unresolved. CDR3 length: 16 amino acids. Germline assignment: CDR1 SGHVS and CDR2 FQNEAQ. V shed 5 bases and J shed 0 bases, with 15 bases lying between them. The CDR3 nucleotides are TGTGCCAGCAGCGAACGCTGGGCCCAGAGCACAGATACGCAGTATTTT. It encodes CASSERWAQSTDTQYF.

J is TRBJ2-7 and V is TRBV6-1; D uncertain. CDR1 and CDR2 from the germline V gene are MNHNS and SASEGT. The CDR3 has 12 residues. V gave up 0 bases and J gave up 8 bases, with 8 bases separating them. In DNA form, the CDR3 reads TGTGCCAGCAGTGAAGCCCCAGGAAAGCAGTACTTC. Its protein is CASSEAPGKQYF.

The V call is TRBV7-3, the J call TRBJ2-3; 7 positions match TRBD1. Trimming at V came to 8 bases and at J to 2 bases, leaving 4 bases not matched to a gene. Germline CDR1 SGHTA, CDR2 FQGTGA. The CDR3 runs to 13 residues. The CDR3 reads CASGKGATDTQYF. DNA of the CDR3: TGTGCCAGCGGGAAGGGGGCCACAGATACGCAGTATTTT.

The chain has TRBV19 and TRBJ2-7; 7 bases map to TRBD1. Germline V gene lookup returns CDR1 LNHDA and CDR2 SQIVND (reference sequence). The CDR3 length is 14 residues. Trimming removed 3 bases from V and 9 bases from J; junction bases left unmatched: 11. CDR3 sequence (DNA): TGTGCCAGTAGTATTCTGGGGACAGATCAGGCGCAGTACTTC. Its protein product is CASSILGTDQAQYF.

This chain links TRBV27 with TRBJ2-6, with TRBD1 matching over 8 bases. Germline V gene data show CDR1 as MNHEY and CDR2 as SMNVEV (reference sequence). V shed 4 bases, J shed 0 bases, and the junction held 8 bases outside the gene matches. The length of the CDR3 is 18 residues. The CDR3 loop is CASSSIQGAGSGANVLTF. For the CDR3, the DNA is TGTGCCAGCAGTTCAATTCAGGGGGCCGGCTCTGGGGCCAACGTCCTGACTTTC.

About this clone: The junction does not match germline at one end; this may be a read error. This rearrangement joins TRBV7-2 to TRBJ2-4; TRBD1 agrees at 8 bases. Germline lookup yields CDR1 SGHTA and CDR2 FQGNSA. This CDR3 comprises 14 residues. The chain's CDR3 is CASSLAGGQATPDF. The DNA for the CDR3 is TGTGCCAGCAGCTTAGCGGGGGGACAGGCCACACCGGACTTC.

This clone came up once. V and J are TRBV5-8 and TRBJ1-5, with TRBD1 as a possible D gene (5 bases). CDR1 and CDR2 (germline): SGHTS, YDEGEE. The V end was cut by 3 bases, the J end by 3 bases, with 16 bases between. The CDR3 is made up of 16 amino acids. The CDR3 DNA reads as TGTGCCAGCAGCTATCATGGGGCAGAGGTCAATCAGCCCCAGCATTTT. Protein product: CASSYHGAEVNQPQHF.

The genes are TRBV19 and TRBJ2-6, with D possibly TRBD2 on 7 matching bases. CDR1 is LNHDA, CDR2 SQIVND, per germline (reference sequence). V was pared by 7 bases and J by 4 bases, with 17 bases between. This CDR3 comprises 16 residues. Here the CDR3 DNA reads TGTGCCAGTACCGAAGGGGGGGCGCTGGGGGCCAACGTCCTGACTTTC. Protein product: CASTEGGALGANVLTF.

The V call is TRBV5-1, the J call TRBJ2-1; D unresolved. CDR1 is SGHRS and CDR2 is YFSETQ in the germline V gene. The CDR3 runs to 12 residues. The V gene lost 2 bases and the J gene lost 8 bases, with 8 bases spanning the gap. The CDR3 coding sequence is TGCGCCAGCAGCTTCTCACTCGATGAGCAGTTCTTC. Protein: CASSFSLDEQFF.

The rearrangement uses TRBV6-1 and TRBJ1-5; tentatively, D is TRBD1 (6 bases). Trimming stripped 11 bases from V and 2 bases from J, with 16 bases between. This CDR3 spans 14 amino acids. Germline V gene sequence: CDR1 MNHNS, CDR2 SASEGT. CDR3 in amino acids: CAGWSGQGNQPQHF. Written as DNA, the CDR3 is TGTGCCGGATGGTCGGGACAAGGCAATCAGCCCCAGCATTTT.

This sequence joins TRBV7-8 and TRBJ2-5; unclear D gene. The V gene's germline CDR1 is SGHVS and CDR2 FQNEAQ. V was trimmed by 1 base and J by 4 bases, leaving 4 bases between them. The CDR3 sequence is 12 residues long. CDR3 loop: CASSLGPETQYF. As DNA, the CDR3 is TGTGCCAGCAGCTTAGGGCCAGAGACCCAGTACTTC.

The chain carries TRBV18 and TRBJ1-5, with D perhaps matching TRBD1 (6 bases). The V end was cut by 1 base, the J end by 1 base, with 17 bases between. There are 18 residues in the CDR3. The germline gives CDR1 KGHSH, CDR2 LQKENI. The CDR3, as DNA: TGTGCCAGCTCACCACAGGGGGTGAGGATTGGCAGCAATCAGCCCCAGCATTTT. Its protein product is CASSPQGVRIGSNQPQHF.

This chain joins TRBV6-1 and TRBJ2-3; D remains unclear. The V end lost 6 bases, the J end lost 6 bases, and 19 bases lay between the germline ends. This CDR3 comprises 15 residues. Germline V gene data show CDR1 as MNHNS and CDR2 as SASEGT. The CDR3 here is CASRERRWLPDTQYF. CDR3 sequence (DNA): TGTGCCAGCAGGGAGAGACGGTGGTTGCCCGATACGCAGTATTTT.

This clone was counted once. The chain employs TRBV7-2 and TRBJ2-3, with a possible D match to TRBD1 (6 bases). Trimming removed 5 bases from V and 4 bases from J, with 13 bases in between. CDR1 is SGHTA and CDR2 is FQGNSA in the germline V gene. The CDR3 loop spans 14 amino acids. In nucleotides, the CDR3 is TGTGCCAGCAGCCCTATCCAGGGGCCAGATACGCAGTATTTT. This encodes CASSPIQGPDTQYF.

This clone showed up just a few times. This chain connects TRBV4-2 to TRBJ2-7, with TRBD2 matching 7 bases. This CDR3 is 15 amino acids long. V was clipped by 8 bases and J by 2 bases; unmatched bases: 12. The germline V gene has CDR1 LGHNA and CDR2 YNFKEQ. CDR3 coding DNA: TGTGCCAGCCGGGCAGGGATGGGGGGGACCTACGAGCAGTACTTC. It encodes CASRAGMGGTYEQYF.